This entry lists 14 T cell receptor beta chains sequenced from one sample in a study of immune evolution from preneoplasia to lung adenocarcinoma. Using immunoSEQ multiplex PCR, the repertoire was profiled, and TCRdb retains in-frame clones only, with some absent. Of 3,000 to 4,500 clones listed, about 70% are singletons. Sequenced input: FFPE minimally invasive lung adenocarcinoma tissue. The receptors shown here come from a person in their sixties or seventies with lung adenocarcinoma.

The rearrangement uses TRBV7-2 and TRBJ1-3; D remains unclear. Germline V gene data show CDR1 as SGHTA and CDR2 as FQGNSA. Trimming stripped 4 bases from V and 0 bases from J, with 13 bases between. CDR3 length: 16 residues. The DNA of the CDR3 is TGTGCCAGCAGCTCAGGCCCAGCGAACTCTGGAAACACCATATATTTT. This sequence encodes CASSSGPANSGNTIYF.

The rearrangement links TRBV15 to TRBJ2-1; D is possibly TRBD2 (6 bases). The CDR3 is 13 amino acids. Germline values: CDR1 LNHNV, CDR2 YYDKDF (reference sequence). Trimming cost V 0 bases and J 9 bases, with 9 bases left between them. This chain's CDR3 is CATSRDPGSEQFF. CDR3 sequence (DNA): TGTGCCACCAGCAGAGATCCCGGGAGTGAGCAGTTCTTC.

The chain recombines TRBV29-1 with TRBJ2-3; D perhaps matches TRBD2 (6 bases). V lost 8 bases and J 1 base, leaving 10 bases between the germline ends. The V gene's germline CDR1 is SQVTM and CDR2 ANQGSEA. The CDR3 sequence is 12 residues long. The CDR3 DNA reads TGCAGCACGGGGGACGGCACAGATACGCAGTATTTT. It yields the protein CSTGDGTDTQYF.

J is TRBJ2-3 and V is TRBV5-1; possible D gene TRBD2, 7 bases. Trimming removed 4 bases from V and 0 bases from J, with 21 bases in between. The CDR3 consists of 18 residues. CDR1 and CDR2 from the germline V gene are SGHRS and YFSETQ. CDR3 nucleotides: TGCGCCAGCAGCGCCAGGGTCGGCGGGGGCATTAGCACAGATACGCAGTATTTT. Encoded protein: CASSARVGGGISTDTQYF.

This chain joins TRBV30 and TRBJ2-3; either TRBD1 or TRBD2 may supply D (5 bases each). This CDR3 is built from 14 residues. The germline CDR1 and CDR2 sequences are GTSNPN and SVGIG (reference sequence). V dropped 0 bases and J dropped 4 bases, with 11 bases sitting between them. Here the CDR3 DNA reads TGTGCCTGGAGTGTACGGCAGGGAGCAGATACGCAGTATTTT. Encoded protein: CAWSVRQGADTQYF.

This rearrangement joins TRBV5-1 to TRBJ2-1, with 10 bases matching TRBD2. Germline V gives CDR1 SGHRS, CDR2 YFSETQ. The CDR3 contains 17 residues. The V and J ends lost 0 bases and 7 bases, in that order; junction bases with no gene match: 10. CDR3 in DNA: TGCGCCAGCAGCTTGGAGGCTAGCGGGAGTTCGGGGAATGAGCAGTTCTTC. Translating it yields CASSLEASGSSGNEQFF. The variable domain in full, completed from reference TRBV5-1 and TRBJ2-1, reads KAGVTQTPRYLIKTRGQQVTLSCSPISGHRSVSWYQQTPGQGLQFLFEYFSETQRNKGNFPGRFSGRQFSNSRSEMNVSTLELGDSALYLCASSLEASGSSGNEQFFGPGTRLTVL.

The V gene is TRBV29-1, the J gene TRBJ2-7; D is unclear. The V gene lost 4 bases and the J gene lost 3 bases, with 4 bases spanning the gap. Germline assignment: CDR1 SQVTM and CDR2 ANQGSEA. This CDR3 region has 10 residues. CDR3 sequence (DNA): TGCAGCGTTGGGGGCTACGAGCAGTACTTC. Protein product: CSVGGYEQYF.

This clone is labeled large. The rearrangement links TRBV7-2 to TRBJ2-7; D uncertain. The CDR3 totals 13 residues. Trimming left V 2 bases short and J 6 bases short, with 11 bases between. From germline, CDR1 is SGHTA and CDR2 FQGNSA. The CDR3 spells CASSLWLVGEQYF. As DNA, the CDR3 is TGTGCCAGCAGCTTATGGCTAGTTGGCGAGCAGTACTTC.

For this clone: An end of the junction differs from the germline gene, which may be a read error. V gene TRBV10-3 combines with J gene TRBJ2-5, with D perhaps given as TRBD1 or TRBD2 (7 bases each). Looked up from germline, CDR1 is ENHRY and CDR2 is SYGVKD. The CDR3 runs to 15 residues. The CDR3 DNA is TGTGCCAGCAGTAAACAGGGGCGGGGGCAAGAGACCCAGTACTTC. Encoded protein: CASSKQGRGQETQYF.

CDR3 protein: CASSFRQTANTGELFF. The CDR3 DNA is TGTGCCAGCAGTTTCCGACAGACCGCGAACACCGGGGAGCTGTTTTTT. The rearrangement links TRBV27 to TRBJ2-2, with D possibly TRBD1 on 5 matching bases. V was trimmed by 3 bases and J by 0 bases, leaving 11 bases between them. The CDR3 loop spans 16 amino acids. The germline V gene has CDR1 MNHEY and CDR2 SMNVEV (reference sequence).

This clone was observed a few times. The chain joins TRBV6-5 to TRBJ1-2; the match to TRBD1 covers 10 bases. The CDR3 covers 14 residues. The germline V gene has CDR1 MNHEY and CDR2 SVGAGI. With 8 bases clipped from V and 5 bases from J, the junction kept 8 bases outside the gene matches. The CDR3 spells CASGGTGDRYGYTF. CDR3 coding DNA: TGTGCCAGCGGAGGGACAGGGGATAGGTATGGCTACACCTTC.

This chain uses TRBV6-1 with TRBJ1-1; D possibly corresponds to TRBD1 (6 bases). Germline-derived CDR1 and CDR2 are MNHNS and SASEGT. Trimming stripped 1 base from V and 4 bases from J, with 13 bases between. The CDR3 loop spans 15 amino acids. The CDR3, as DNA: TGTGCCAGCAGTGAAGGTCTGGGGGCGAGCACTGAAGCTTTCTTT. Translating gives CASSEGLGASTEAFF.

In this sample, this clone turned up a few times. The V call is TRBV4-1, the J call TRBJ2-5, with 9 bases identical to TRBD2. Germline CDR1 and CDR2: MGHRA and YSYEKL. With 4 bases clipped from V and 4 bases from J, the junction kept 10 bases outside the gene matches. The CDR3 loop spans 16 amino acids. CDR3 sequence (DNA): TGCGCCAGCAGCCCGAGGGCGGGAGGGTCGGCAGAGACCCAGTACTTC. Its protein product is CASSPRAGGSAETQYF.

The rearrangement links TRBV7-2 to TRBJ1-4; 11 bases align to TRBD1. Trimming cost V 5 bases and J 7 bases; bases outside gene matches: 6. The CDR3 has 15 amino acids. CDR1 is SGHTA and CDR2 is FQGNSA in the germline V gene. The CDR3 region is CASSRLGTGGEKLFF. CDR3 nucleotide sequence: TGTGCCAGCAGCCGGTTAGGGACAGGGGGTGAAAAACTGTTTTTT.